These 28 T cell receptor beta chains came from one sample sequenced in a study of blood T cells in healthy people across ages. A second about 7 to 11 cycle PCR used barcoded and J-beta primers. Each CDR3 protein gets one entry after TCRdb re-called the 5' RACE reads with MiXCR. The sample carries 710,000 or so distinct CDR3 sequences, 32% recorded once. Sample: blood. The receptors here all came from a woman aged 80 or over in good health.

Concerning this clonotype: A much larger clone differs from this one at a single base, so this may be a read error. V and J are TRBV11-3 and TRBJ2-1, with TRBD1 as a possible D gene (7 bases). V was clipped by 1 base and J by 7 bases, with 23 bases between them. The germline gives CDR1 SGHNT, CDR2 YENEEA. The CDR3 has 18 amino acids. DNA of the CDR3: TGTGCCAGCAGCTTAGGAACTAGCAGGGGGGCCTTGAGTAATGAGCAGTTCTTC. It encodes CASSLGTSRGALSNEQFF.

In this sample, this clonotype turned up many times. The chain joins TRBV5-1 to TRBJ2-5; D may be TRBD1 (5 bases). The germline V gene encodes CDR1 SGHRS and CDR2 YFSETQ. Trimming removed 2 bases at V and 3 bases at J, with 11 bases between. The CDR3 has 14 amino acids. CDR3 DNA: TGCGCCAGCAGCTTAGGGGCTTGGAAAGAGACCCAGTACTTC. Protein: CASSLGAWKETQYF.

This chain joins TRBV4-3 and TRBJ2-4; a weak D match, TRBD1 (6 bases). The closer fit of TRBJ2-7 to the DNA end suggests the J call may be wrong. The CDR3 is 15 residues long. From germline, CDR1 is LGHNA and CDR2 YSLEER. CDR3 region: CASSQDPDSSYEQYF. Here the CDR3 DNA reads TGCGCCAGCAGCCAAGATCCGGACAGCTCCTACGAGCAGTACTTC.

In this sample, this clonotype turned up many times. This chain links TRBV5-6 with TRBJ2-7, with no clear D. Looked up from germline, CDR1 is SGHDT and CDR2 is YYEEEE. The V gene lost 4 bases and the J gene lost 3 bases, with 11 bases spanning the gap. CDR3 length: 13 residues. The CDR3: CASSVTASYEQYF. CDR3 nucleotide sequence: TGTGCCAGCAGCGTGACGGCTAGCTACGAGCAGTACTTC.

Ten or more counts support this clonotype. The chain links TRBV9 to TRBJ2-6; D is uncertain. Trimming stripped 1 base from V and 0 bases from J, with 11 bases between. Germline V gene data show CDR1 as SGDLS and CDR2 as YYNGEE. The CDR3 length is 17 residues. The CDR3 nucleotides read TGTGCCAGCAGCGTACAAAAAGGGCCCTCTGGGGCCAACGTCCTGACTTTC. This gives the protein CASSVQKGPSGANVLTF.

Of note for this clonotype: A single base separates this from a much larger clone, so it may be a read error. The chain links TRBV7-3 to TRBJ2-5, with 8 bases fitting TRBD1. This CDR3 is 15 amino acids long. Germline V gene sequence: CDR1 SGHTA, CDR2 FQGTGA. The J segment lost 11 bases and the V segment lost 4 bases, leaving 15 bases of the junction unmatched. DNA for the CDR3: TGTGCCAGCAGCTCTGGGGCCGGGACAGGCAATGAGCAGTACTTC. It is translated as CASSSGAGTGNEQYF.

The J gene is TRBJ2-4, the V gene TRBV7-3; 10 positions agree with TRBD2. Germline CDR1 and CDR2: SGHTA and FQGTGA. The CDR3 runs to 15 residues. V shed 1 base and J 5 bases; nucleotides not matched to a gene: 2. The CDR3 bases are TGTGCCAGCAGCTTAATAGCGGGAGGCCAAAACATTCAGTACTTC. Residues: CASSLIAGGQNIQYF. Looking up the rest from reference TRBV7-3 and TRBJ2-4 gives the full variable domain: GAGVSQTPSNKVTEKGKYVELRCDPISGHTALYWYRQSLGQGPEFLIYFQGTGAADDSGLPNDRFFAVRPEGSVSTLKIQRTERGDSAVYLCASSLIAGGQNIQYFGAGTRLSVL.

This clonotype was counted between two and nine times. The genes are TRBV28 and TRBJ2-3, with a weak D call TRBD1 (6 bases). Germline CDR1 is MDHEN and CDR2 is SYDVKM. The V and J ends lost 3 bases and 1 base respectively, with 11 bases between them. The CDR3 covers 15 residues. The CDR3 coding sequence is TGTGCCAGCAGTTTCCCTGGGGGCGGCACAGATACGCAGTATTTT. Protein sequence: CASSFPGGGTDTQYF.

This clonotype was observed a few times. The junction does not match germline at one end; this may be a read error. The chain couples TRBV5-1 to TRBJ1-1; D is unclear. Germline V lookup: CDR1 SGHRS, CDR2 YFSETQ. The CDR3 spans 15 residues. The CDR3 DNA reads TGCGCCAGCTGCTTGGAATGGAGGTTGAACACTGAAGCTTTCTTT. The encoded protein is CASCLEWRLNTEAFF.

This clonotype was seen at least ten times. J is TRBJ1-4 and V is TRBV15; D is unclear. The CDR3 is made up of 13 amino acids. Trimming took 2 bases from V and 4 from J, leaving 5 bases between them. The germline V gene has CDR1 LNHNV and CDR2 YYDKDF (reference sequence). The CDR3 DNA reads as TGTGCCACCAGCAGAAACTTTAATGAAAAACTGTTTTTT. Translating it yields CATSRNFNEKLFF.

The chain employs TRBV30 and TRBJ1-2; 7 nucleotides agree with TRBD1. Germline V gene sequence: CDR1 GTSNPN, CDR2 SVGIG (reference sequence). V trimming: 4 bases; J trimming: 3 bases; junction bases outside the gene matches: 5. This CDR3 is 13 amino acids long. The CDR3 bases are TGTGCCTGGACCGGGGACAGCGACTATGGCTACACCTTC. Its protein product is CAWTGDSDYGYTF.

This clonotype was seen ten or more times. The rearrangement uses TRBV30 and TRBJ2-7; 8 nucleotides agree with TRBD1. Trimming cost V 8 bases and J 2 bases; bases outside gene matches: 8. Looked up from germline, CDR1 is GTSNPN and CDR2 is SVGIG (reference sequence). The CDR3 totals 13 residues. CDR3 protein: CARSGTGPYEQYF. The CDR3, as DNA: TGTGCCCGCTCCGGGACAGGACCCTACGAGCAGTACTTC.

As for this clonotype: It may be a read error: a sequence one base away is much more abundant. The V call is TRBV7-9, the J call TRBJ2-1; TRBD2 aligns across 11 bases. This CDR3 has 19 amino acids. V lost 4 bases, J lost 0 bases, and 11 bases stayed unmatched. Germline CDR1 SEHNR, CDR2 FQNEAQ (reference sequence). The CDR3 DNA is TGTGCCAGCAGCTCGACCCTAGCGGGGGGTACAAGCTCCTACAATGAGCAGTTCTTC. As protein: CASSSTLAGGTSSYNEQFF.

This chain uses TRBV12-3 or TRBV12-4 with TRBJ2-3; D is ambiguous. Trimming shortened V by 1 base and J by 4 bases, and 9 bases separated the two germline ends. The CDR3 consists of 14 residues. CDR3 coding DNA: TGTGCCAGCAGTTTAGTAACGAGCGCAGATACGCAGTATTTT. Its translation is CASSLVTSADTQYF.

This clonotype was found many times. The chain employs TRBV10-2 and TRBJ1-1, with D unresolved. The germline V gene has CDR1 WSHSY and CDR2 SAAADI. With 0 bases removed from V and 4 bases from J, the gap between germline ends came to 9 bases. This CDR3 is built from 14 residues. As DNA, the CDR3 is TGCGCCAGCAGTGAGTCCAGGCTAGGCACTGAAGCTTTCTTT. Its protein is CASSESRLGTEAFF.

This clonotype was seen more than once but under ten times. The genes are TRBV20-1 and TRBJ2-5; no clear D gene. The CDR3 length is 15 residues. Trimming removed 0 bases from V and 1 base from J, with 12 bases in between. Germline V CDR1 and CDR2: DFQATT, SNEGSKA (reference sequence). CDR3 in DNA: TGCAGTGCTAGAGATCGTGGAACCATCCAAGAGACCCAGTACTTC. Its translation: CSARDRGTIQETQYF.

This clonotype appeared many times. A much larger clone differs by one base, so this may be a read error. The genes are TRBV2 and TRBJ2-5, with 12 bases aligning to TRBD1. The germline V gene has CDR1 SNHLY and CDR2 FYNNEI. The CDR3 contains 15 residues. V shed 2 bases, J shed 11 bases, and the junction held 9 bases outside the gene matches. CDR3 DNA sequence: TGTGCCAGCAGTGAACGGGACAGGGGGCTGGATGAGCAGTACTTC. Protein: CASSERDRGLDEQYF.

In its sample, this clonotype was seen a few times. Since a much larger clone is just one base distant, this may be a read error. The rearrangement uses TRBV29-1 and TRBJ1-2; D is possibly TRBD1 (5 bases). With 3 bases removed from V and 6 bases from J, the gap between germline ends came to 14 bases. The germline V gene encodes CDR1 SQVTM and CDR2 ANQGSEA. This CDR3 is built from 13 residues. CDR3 residues: CSVDIGAGDGYTF. The CDR3 DNA sequence: TGCAGCGTTGATATTGGGGCAGGCGATGGCTACACCTTC.

This clonotype was recorded a few times. This may be a read error, as it is one base from a much larger clone. This chain joins TRBV12-3 or TRBV12-4 and TRBJ2-1; 10 bases fit TRBD1. With V trimmed by 11 bases and J by 4 bases, 8 bases remained unmatched. The CDR3 loop spans 14 amino acids. In DNA, the CDR3 is TGTGCCTGCATCCCGGGACAGGGGTACAATGAGCAGTTCTTC. Translating it yields CACIPGQGYNEQFF.

Many counts were recorded for this clonotype. The CDR3 nucleotides are TGTGCCAGCAGGGGGGGGCGTTCCTACAATGAGCAGTTCTTC. This sequence encodes CASRGGRSYNEQFF. The chain links TRBV6-1 to TRBJ2-1; tentative D call: TRBD2 (7 bases). The V gene lost 6 bases and the J gene lost 1 base, with 10 bases spanning the gap. Per the germline V gene, CDR1 is MNHNS and CDR2 is SASEGT. This CDR3 is 14 amino acids long.

This clonotype was counted only a few times. The J gene is TRBJ1-4, the V gene TRBV5-1; D is undetermined. The CDR3 runs to 14 residues. The germline V gene has CDR1 SGHRS and CDR2 YFSETQ. Trimming removed 2 bases at V and 6 bases at J, with 11 bases between. CDR3 nucleotides: TGCGCCAGCAGCTTCGATGGCCGGGATGAAAAACTGTTTTTT. The encoded protein is CASSFDGRDEKLFF.

This clonotype was seen repeatedly, ten times or more. The chain recombines TRBV7-2 with TRBJ2-1, with 14 positions matching TRBD2. V dropped 4 bases and J dropped 0; count of bases not matched to a gene: 2. The length of the CDR3 is 17 residues. Germline V gene lookup returns CDR1 SGHTA and CDR2 FQGNSA. The CDR3 bases are TGTGCCAGCAGCTCGACTAGCGGGGGGGTCTCCTACAATGAGCAGTTCTTC. Translated: CASSSTSGGVSYNEQFF.

The chain uses TRBV6-5 and TRBJ1-1; TRBD1 might be the D (6 bases). The V gene lost 4 bases and the J gene lost 2 bases, with 14 bases spanning the gap. This CDR3 comprises 15 residues. Looked up from germline, CDR1 is MNHEY and CDR2 is SVGAGI. CDR3 in DNA: TGTGCCAGCAGTTCAACCGGGACATTAAACACTGAAGCTTTCTTT. This codes for CASSSTGTLNTEAFF.

This clonotype was detected only a few times. The genes are TRBV12-3 or TRBV12-4 and TRBJ1-2; D is perhaps TRBD1 (6 bases). This CDR3 spans 12 amino acids. The V gene lost 0 bases and the J gene lost 7 bases, with 6 bases spanning the gap. The CDR3 coding sequence is TGTGCCAGCAGTTTAGCGGGGGCTGGCTACACCTTC. This sequence encodes CASSLAGAGYTF.

Comment on this clonotype: A much larger clone lies one base from this, so it may be a read error. The J gene is TRBJ2-5, the V gene TRBV6-4; D unclear. The CDR3 spans 13 residues. The V end lost 6 bases, the J end lost 11 bases, and 19 bases lay between the germline ends. Per germline, CDR1 MRHNA and CDR2 SNTAGT. CDR3 region: CASSSTSGNEQYF. In DNA form, the CDR3 reads TGTGCCAGCAGCTCCACTTCGGGTAATGAGCAGTACTTC.

There are a few counts of this clonotype. The chain uses TRBV3-1 and TRBJ1-1; D is unresolved. Trimming pared 4 bases from V and 1 base from J, leaving 7 bases between. The germline gives CDR1 LGHDT, CDR2 YNNKEL (reference sequence). The CDR3 spans 13 residues. CDR3 in DNA: TGTGCCAGCAGCCTAGCAAAGAACACTGAAGCTTTCTTT. Residues: CASSLAKNTEAFF.

There are many counts of this clonotype. The rearrangement uses TRBV6-2 or TRBV6-3 and TRBJ2-1, with D hard to call. Germline V gene sequence: CDR1 MNHEY, CDR2 SVGEGT. V was clipped by 0 bases and J by 0 bases, with 6 bases between them. The CDR3 consists of 15 residues. This chain's CDR3 is CASSYSTPSYNEQFF. The CDR3 DNA reads as TGTGCCAGCAGTTACTCGACGCCCTCCTACAATGAGCAGTTCTTC.

The table lists this clonotype with many counts. The chain joins TRBV5-6 to TRBJ2-3; D not resolved. Looked up from germline, CDR1 is SGHDT and CDR2 is YYEEEE. The CDR3 is 12 residues long. Between the trimmed V and J ends, which lost 3 bases and 8 bases, there was a span of 10 bases. The CDR3 is CASSSLPFTQYF. The CDR3 region has the DNA TGTGCCAGCAGCTCCCTACCGTTTACGCAGTATTTT.